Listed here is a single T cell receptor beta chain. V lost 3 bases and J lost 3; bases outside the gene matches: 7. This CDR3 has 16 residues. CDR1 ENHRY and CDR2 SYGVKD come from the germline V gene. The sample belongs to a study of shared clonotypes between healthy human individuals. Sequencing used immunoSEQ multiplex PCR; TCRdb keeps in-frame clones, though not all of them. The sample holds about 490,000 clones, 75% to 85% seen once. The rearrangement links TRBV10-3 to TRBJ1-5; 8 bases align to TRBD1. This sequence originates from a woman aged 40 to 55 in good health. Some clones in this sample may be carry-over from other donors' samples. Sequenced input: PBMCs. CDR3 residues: CAISEGGQGNNQPQHF. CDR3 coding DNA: TGTGCCATCAGTGAAGGTGGACAGGGAAACAATCAGCCCCAGCATTTT.